This T cell receptor beta chain was sequenced for a study of CXCR3-negative and CXCR3-positive naive CD8 T cells (dated by TCRdb to the late 2010s). Notes on the research overall: In total, 130 million to 150 million TRB reads were obtained, or roughly 1.5 +/- 0.3 million reads per library. Diversity and physicochemical repertoire analyses covered approximately 10 donors pooled from two independent experiments. TRBV-TRBJ cluster analysis included naive subsets from 5 donors and memory cells from 3 donors. Points the paper makes about the study in general: Because CXCR3 expression was partially decreased after cryopreservation, freshly isolated PBMCs were used for most assays. TRB CDR3s from CXCR3-positive naive cells showed higher hydrophobicity (lower Kidera factor 4), lower energy, and higher strength and volume indices than CXCR3-negative naive cells. Repertoire diversity was comparably high in both naive subsets but much lower in memory CD8+ T cells. TRBV-TRBJ usage was similar between naive CXCR3-negative and CXCR3-positive cells from the same donor, while memory cells showed distinct patterns. Because surface CD5, which is linked to self-reactivity in mice, was comparable between the naive subsets, TCR interaction strength was also inferred from TRB CDR3 physicochemical properties.

Its CDR3 holds 12 amino acids, cysteine through phenylalanine. The DNA is not on file. CDR1 and CDR2 were assigned from the germline V gene (reference sequence) as GTSNPN and SVGIG. These reads were obtained on a NextSeq 550. The Human TCR Profiling Kit (MiLaboratory) was used to make UMI-labeled 5' RACE TRB cDNA libraries. cDNA synthesis used the entire amount of extracted RNA, and PCR amplification then used the entire amount of cDNA produced. Libraries were prepared in parallel with an identical number of PCR cycles. In the source study's methods: MIGEC and MiXCR extracted about 50,000 +/- 10,000 unique UMI-labeled TRB cDNA molecules per library, requiring at least two reads per UMI. On average, 40,000 +/- 10,000 functional in-frame TRB CDR3 nucleotide clonotypes lacking stop codons were found per library. After each sample was downsampled to 5000 UMI-labeled TRB molecules, VDJtools was used to calculate diversity metrics such as normalized Shannon-Wiener and Chao1. VDJtools was used to calculate clonotype-size-weighted physicochemical properties of the central five CDR3 residues, namely interaction energy, strength, volume and Kidera factor 4. The reads were reprocessed in TCRdb, with one entry per CDR3 protein sequence and no accompanying DNA. TCRdb, rather than the study authors, made the V and J calls. This sample's table contains roughly 120,000 distinct CDR3 sequences. The ten largest make up 0.59% of the sample.

To note about this clonotype: Its antigen remains unidentified.

For each CD8+ T cell subset, flow sorting was done in triplicate, and 300,000 to 350,000 cells per subset went directly into RLT lysis buffer. To keep memory contaminants out, a stringent definition of naive CD8+ T cells was applied: CD45RO-CCR7+CD27+CD95-. Using standard density gradient centrifugation, peripheral blood mononuclear cells were isolated from buffy coats. A FACSAria III was used to flow-sort naive CD8+ T cells into CXCR3-negative and CXCR3-positive populations. An RNeasy Mini Kit was used to extract total RNA from the sorted cells. Sequences were obtained from naive CXCR3+ CD8+ T cells from blood. Reading the label with the study, this specimen's cell subset or site is: CD45RO-CCR7+CD27+CD95- naive CD8+ T cells expressing CXCR3 (TNR3+). This clonotype was obtained from a human donor in good health. Some clones in this sample may be carry-over from other donors' samples. Recombination connected TRBV30 to TRBJ1-1. The CDR3 corresponds to CAWTVLNTEAFF. The variable domain in full, with residues beyond the CDR3 obtained from the reference TRBV30 and TRBJ1-1 genes, is SQTIHQWPATLVQPVGSPLSLECTVEGTSNPNLYWYRQAAGRGLQLLFYSVGIGQISSEVPQNLSASRPQDRQFILSSKKLLLSDSGFYLCAWTVLNTEAFFGQGTRLTVV.